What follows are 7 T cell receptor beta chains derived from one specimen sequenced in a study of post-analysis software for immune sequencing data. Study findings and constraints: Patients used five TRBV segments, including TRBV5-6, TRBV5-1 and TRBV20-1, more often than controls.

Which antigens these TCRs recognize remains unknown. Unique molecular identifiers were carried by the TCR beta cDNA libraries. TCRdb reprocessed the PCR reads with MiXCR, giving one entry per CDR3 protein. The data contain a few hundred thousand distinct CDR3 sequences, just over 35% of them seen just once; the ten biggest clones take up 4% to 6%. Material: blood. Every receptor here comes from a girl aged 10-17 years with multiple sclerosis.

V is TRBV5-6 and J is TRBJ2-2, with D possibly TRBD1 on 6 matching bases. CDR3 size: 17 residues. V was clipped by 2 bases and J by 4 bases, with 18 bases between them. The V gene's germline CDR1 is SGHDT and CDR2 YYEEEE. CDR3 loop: CASSFHSNRVSTGELFF. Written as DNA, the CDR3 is TGTGCCAGCAGCTTCCACAGCAACAGGGTGTCCACCGGGGAGCTGTTTTTT. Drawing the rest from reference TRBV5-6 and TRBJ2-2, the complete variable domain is DAGVTQSPTHLIKTRGQQVTLRCSPKSGHDTVSWYQQALGQGPQFIFQYYEEEERQRGNFPDRFSGHQFPNYSSELNVNALLLGDSALYLCASSFHSNRVSTGELFFGEGSRLTVL.

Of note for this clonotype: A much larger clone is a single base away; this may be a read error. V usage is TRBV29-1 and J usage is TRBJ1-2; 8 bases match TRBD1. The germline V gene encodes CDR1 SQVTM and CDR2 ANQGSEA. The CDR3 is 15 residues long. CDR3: CSVEGPGGGNYDYTF. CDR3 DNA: TGCAGCGTTGAGGGGCCAGGGGGCGGCAACTATGACTACACCTTC.

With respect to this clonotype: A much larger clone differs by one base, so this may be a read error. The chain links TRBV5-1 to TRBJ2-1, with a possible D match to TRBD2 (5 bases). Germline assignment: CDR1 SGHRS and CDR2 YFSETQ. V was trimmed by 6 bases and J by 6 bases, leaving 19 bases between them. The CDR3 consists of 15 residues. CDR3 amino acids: CASNFLPRDRNEQFF. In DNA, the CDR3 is TGCGCCAGCAACTTTCTCCCTCGGGATCGCAATGAGCAGTTCTTC.

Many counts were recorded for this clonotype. CDR3 amino acids: CSARDAGTYNEQFF. The CDR3 coding sequence is TGCAGTGCTAGAGACGCGGGGACGTACAATGAGCAGTTCTTC. This sequence joins TRBV20-1 and TRBJ2-1; maybe TRBD2 (6 bases). The V gene's germline CDR1 is DFQATT and CDR2 SNEGSKA (reference sequence). The CDR3 contains 14 residues. V shed 0 bases and J shed 4 bases, with 10 bases lying between them.

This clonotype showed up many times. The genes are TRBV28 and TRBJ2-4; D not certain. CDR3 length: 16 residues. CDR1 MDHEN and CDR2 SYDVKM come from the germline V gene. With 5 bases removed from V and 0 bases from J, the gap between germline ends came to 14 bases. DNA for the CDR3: TGTGCCAGCAGTCCCATGACGGATCTAGCCAAAAACATTCAGTACTTC. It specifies CASSPMTDLAKNIQYF.

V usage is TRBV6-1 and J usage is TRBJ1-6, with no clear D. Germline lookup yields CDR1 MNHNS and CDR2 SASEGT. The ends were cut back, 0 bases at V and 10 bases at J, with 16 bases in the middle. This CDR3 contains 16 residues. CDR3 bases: TGTGCCAGCAGTGAAGCGCTTCAGGACCCGAGGTCACCCCTCCACTTT. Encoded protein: CASSEALQDPRSPLHF.

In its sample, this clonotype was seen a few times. CDR3: CASSLDTGTEAFF. DNA for the CDR3: TGCGCCAGCAGCTTGGATACGGGAACTGAAGCTTTCTTT. The rearrangement uses TRBV5-1 and TRBJ1-1; D gene uncertain. The CDR3 extends over 13 amino acids. Trimming removed 0 bases from V and 5 bases from J, with 8 bases in between. The germline V gene encodes CDR1 SGHRS and CDR2 YFSETQ.